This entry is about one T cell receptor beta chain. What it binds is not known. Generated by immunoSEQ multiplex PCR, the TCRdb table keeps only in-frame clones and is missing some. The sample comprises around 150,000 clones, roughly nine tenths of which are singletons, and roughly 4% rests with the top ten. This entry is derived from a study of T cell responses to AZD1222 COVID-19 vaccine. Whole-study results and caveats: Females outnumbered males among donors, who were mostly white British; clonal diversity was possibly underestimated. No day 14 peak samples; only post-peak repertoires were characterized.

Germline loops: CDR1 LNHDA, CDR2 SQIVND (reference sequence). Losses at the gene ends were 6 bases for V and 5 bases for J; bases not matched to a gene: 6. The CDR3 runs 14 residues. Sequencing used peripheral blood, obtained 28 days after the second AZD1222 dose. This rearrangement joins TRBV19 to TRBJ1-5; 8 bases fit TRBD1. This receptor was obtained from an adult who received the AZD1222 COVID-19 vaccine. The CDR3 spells CASSGTGGDQPQHF. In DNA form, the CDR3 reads TGTGCCAGTAGCGGGACAGGAGGGGATCAGCCCCAGCATTTT.